The 19 T cell receptor beta chains listed next were all sequenced from one sample in a study of blood T cell repertoires in COVID-19. The data were produced by immunoSEQ multiplex PCR, yet TCRdb's version contains in-frame clones alone and is incomplete. The sample records roughly 380,000 clones, approximately 84% being singletons. Sequencing used PBMCs or T cells enriched from blood (not recorded which). The source of these receptors is a woman aged 25 to 39 who had recovered from COVID-19.

The rearrangement uses TRBV5-4 and TRBJ1-1, with a tentative D call TRBD1 (6 bases). CDR1 is SGHNT and CDR2 is YYREEE in the germline V gene (reference sequence). The V end lost 5 bases, the J end lost 1 base, and 9 bases lay between the germline ends. The CDR3 has 13 amino acids. The CDR3 loop is CASRRDTNTEAFF. CDR3 nucleotide sequence: TGTGCCAGCAGAAGGGACACGAACACTGAAGCTTTCTTT.

The chain couples TRBV28 to TRBJ2-6, with a tentative D call TRBD2 (5 bases). Germline assignment: CDR1 MDHEN and CDR2 SYDVKM. The CDR3 contains 16 residues. V dropped 6 bases and J dropped 0 bases, with 12 bases sitting between them. CDR3 DNA sequence: TGTGCCAGCAGCCGGGCGGGTACCTCTGGGGCCAACGTCCTGACTTTC. This translates into CASSRAGTSGANVLTF.

V gene TRBV25-1 combines with J gene TRBJ1-6; D might be TRBD1 (6 bases). V lost 8 bases and J lost 5, with 10 bases in between. Germline lookup yields CDR1 MGHDK and CDR2 SYGVNS. The CDR3 runs 13 residues. The CDR3 DNA is TGTGCCAGCCAGGACAGAAATAATTCACCCCTCCACTTT. It yields the protein CASQDRNNSPLHF.

In the case of this clone: In the same sample, other DNA sequences code for this CDR3. This sequence joins TRBV12-3 or TRBV12-4 and TRBJ1-1; D unresolved. CDR3 length: 13 amino acids. V lost 3 bases to trimming and J lost 5 bases, with 10 bases between them. CDR3 nucleotide sequence: TGTGCCAGCAGTTTCGGAGGCGGGACTGAAGCTTTCTTT. Translation: CASSFGGGTEAFF.

The chain is built from TRBV4-1 and TRBJ1-5; 7 bases agree with TRBD1. The CDR3 is 16 amino acids. V shed 0 bases and J 6 bases; nucleotides not matched to a gene: 8. The germline V gene has CDR1 MGHRA and CDR2 YSYEKL. The CDR3 DNA reads TGCGCCAGCAGCCAAGATGGCAAGGGGGCGGTTCAGCCCCAGCATTTT. Its translation is CASSQDGKGAVQPQHF.

The rearrangement uses TRBV7-9 and TRBJ2-7, with a weak D call TRBD2 (5 bases). The V end lost 0 bases, the J end lost 1 base, and 10 bases lay between the germline ends. This CDR3 contains 15 residues. CDR1 is SEHNR, CDR2 FQNEAQ, per germline (reference sequence). The CDR3 loop reads CASSLAGESSYEQYF. The CDR3 DNA reads TGTGCCAGCAGCTTAGCGGGAGAGTCTTCCTACGAGCAGTACTTC.

This chain uses TRBV19 with TRBJ2-7; D is perhaps TRBD2 (6 bases). The CDR3 has 15 residues. Trimming took 6 bases from V and 3 from J, leaving 18 bases between them. Germline V CDR1 and CDR2: LNHDA, SQIVND (reference sequence). CDR3 loop: CASRWGDAGIYEQYF. CDR3 sequence (DNA): TGTGCCAGTAGATGGGGTGATGCGGGGATCTACGAGCAGTACTTC.

The chain carries TRBV27 and TRBJ2-7, with 8 bases identical to TRBD2. J was trimmed by 4 bases and V by 6 bases; bases with no gene match: 8. The CDR3 has 14 amino acids. Germline-derived CDR1 and CDR2 are MNHEY and SMNVEV (reference sequence). DNA of the CDR3: TGTGCCAGCAGCCGACTAGCGCAGGGATACGAGCAGTACTTC. Amino acids: CASSRLAQGYEQYF.

The count of this clone is one. The rearrangement joins TRBV29-1 to TRBJ2-1; TRBD1 might be the D (5 bases). Trimming took 8 bases from V and 4 from J, leaving 18 bases between them. The CDR3 is 14 amino acids. Germline V gene lookup returns CDR1 SQVTM and CDR2 ANQGSEA. The CDR3 loop reads CSLRQTLWYNEQFF. The CDR3 DNA reads as TGCAGCCTAAGACAGACCCTCTGGTACAATGAGCAGTTCTTC.

This clone came up once. The chain has TRBV18 and TRBJ2-7; 10 bases are a match to TRBD1. The trim removed 3 bases at V and 6 bases at J, leaving 8 bases unmatched. The germline gives CDR1 KGHSH, CDR2 LQKENI. The CDR3 has 15 amino acids. CDR3 coding DNA: TGTGCCAGCTCACCCGGGACAGGGGTAGGGGGCGAGCAGTACTTC. Translation: CASSPGTGVGGEQYF.

This chain connects TRBV6-5 to TRBJ2-7, with 8 bases that match TRBD2. Germline values: CDR1 MNHEY, CDR2 SVGAGI. This CDR3 spans 15 amino acids. V shed 2 bases, J shed 1 base, and the junction held 4 bases outside the gene matches. This CDR3 is CASSYTPGGSYEQYF. In DNA form, the CDR3 reads TGTGCCAGCAGTTACACTCCGGGGGGGTCCTACGAGCAGTACTTC.

The CDR3 sequence: CASSRQGAAYEQYF. The CDR3 DNA reads as TGTGCCAGTAGTAGACAGGGGGCGGCCTACGAGCAGTACTTC. The chain carries TRBV19 and TRBJ2-7; 10 bases are a match to TRBD1. Losses at the gene ends were 4 bases for V and 2 bases for J; bases not matched to a gene: 2. Germline V gene lookup returns CDR1 LNHDA and CDR2 SQIVND (reference sequence). The CDR3 extends over 14 amino acids.

The chain couples TRBV18 to TRBJ1-5; D is ambiguous. This CDR3 spans 14 amino acids. V gave up 2 bases and J gave up 5 bases, with 10 bases separating them. The V gene's germline CDR1 is KGHSH and CDR2 LQKENI. For the CDR3, the DNA is TGTGCCAGCTCACCAGGAGGGTATGATCAGCCCCAGCATTTT. Translating it yields CASSPGGYDQPQHF.

The V gene is TRBV9, the J gene TRBJ2-3; D is uncertain. V was shortened by 4 bases and J by 2 bases, with 8 bases between the two germline ends. CDR3 length: 13 residues. CDR1 and CDR2 (germline): SGDLS, YYNGEE. The CDR3 region has the DNA TGTGCCAGCAGCCCCTATACCACAGATACGCAGTATTTT. Its protein product is CASSPYTTDTQYF.

The rearrangement links TRBV5-1 to TRBJ1-2, with TRBD1 matching over 10 bases. Germline values: CDR1 SGHRS, CDR2 YFSETQ. This CDR3 is 17 amino acids long. The trim removed 2 bases at V and 8 bases at J, leaving 15 bases unmatched. CDR3 in DNA: TGCGCCAGCAGCTTAGACAGGGGGCGGGATCTCCTGTCGGGCTACACCTTC. It is translated as CASSLDRGRDLLSGYTF.

The CDR3 loop is CASSSERGDTQYF. CDR3 sequence (DNA): TGTGCCAGCAGCTCAGAAAGGGGAGATACGCAGTATTTT. The chain combines TRBV7-9 with TRBJ2-3; D may be TRBD1 (5 bases). The CDR3 has 13 residues. V was cut by 4 bases and J by 5 bases, with 10 bases left in between. Germline-derived CDR1 and CDR2 are SEHNR and FQNEAQ (reference sequence).

The chain has TRBV27 and TRBJ2-1; D might be TRBD2 (5 bases). The CDR3 contains 14 residues. V dropped 5 bases and J dropped 6 bases, with 14 bases sitting between them. Germline assignment: CDR1 MNHEY and CDR2 SMNVEV (reference sequence). Here the CDR3 DNA reads TGTGCCAGCAGTCGTCTAGCATCGACCAATGAGCAGTTCTTC. Translation gives CASSRLASTNEQFF.

V is TRBV11-3 and J is TRBJ2-1; 9 bases are a match to TRBD1. This CDR3 contains 15 residues. The germline CDR1 and CDR2 sequences are SGHNT and YENEEA. The trim removed 5 bases at V and 5 bases at J, leaving 7 bases unmatched. CDR3 in DNA: TGTGCCAGCAGCCCGGACAGGGGAGGAAACAATGAGCAGTTCTTC. Protein: CASSPDRGGNNEQFF.

The chain joins TRBV11-2 to TRBJ1-2, with 10 bases aligning to TRBD1. Germline CDR1 SGHAT, CDR2 FQNNGV. The CDR3 length is 16 residues. J lost 1 base, V lost 6 bases, and 8 bases had no gene match. In DNA, the CDR3 is TGTGCCAGCAGTCCGGACAGGGGGTCCGATAACTATGGCTACACCTTC. It translates to CASSPDRGSDNYGYTF.